Detailed here is one T cell receptor (beta chain). The authors' processing: The authors estimated nucleated cell counts from reference gene primer amplification. The repertoire was sequenced with immunoSEQ multiplex PCR; TCRdb's copy has only in-frame clones and lacks some. The DNA was the basis for D and trimming; V, J and clone size are from that table. The sample comprises 260,000 or so clones, approximately 85% of which are singletons, and around 0.7% rests with the top ten. This entry is derived from a study of blood T cell repertoires in COVID-19. The sequence came from a human donor in a cohort sampled during active COVID-19. The source material was peripheral blood.

In DNA, the CDR3 is TGCAGTGCTAGAGCGGAGACTGAAGCTTTCTTT. It specifies CSARAETEAFF. The chain couples TRBV20-1 to TRBJ1-1; D not certain. This CDR3 contains 11 residues. Germline CDR1 is DFQATT and CDR2 is SNEGSKA (reference sequence). Trimming removed 1 base from V and 5 bases from J, with 5 bases in between.